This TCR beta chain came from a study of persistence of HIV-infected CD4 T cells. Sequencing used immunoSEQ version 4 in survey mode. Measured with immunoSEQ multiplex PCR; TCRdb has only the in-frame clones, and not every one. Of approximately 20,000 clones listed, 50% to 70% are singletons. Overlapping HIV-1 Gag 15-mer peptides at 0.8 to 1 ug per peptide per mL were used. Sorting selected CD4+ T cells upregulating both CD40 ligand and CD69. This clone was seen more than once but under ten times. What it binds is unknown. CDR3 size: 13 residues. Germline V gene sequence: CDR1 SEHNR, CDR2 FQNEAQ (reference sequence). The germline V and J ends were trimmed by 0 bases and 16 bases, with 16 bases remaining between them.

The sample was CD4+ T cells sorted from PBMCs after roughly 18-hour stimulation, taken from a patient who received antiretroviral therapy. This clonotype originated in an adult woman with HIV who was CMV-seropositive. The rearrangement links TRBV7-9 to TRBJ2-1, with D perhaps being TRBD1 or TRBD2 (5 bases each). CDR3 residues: CASSLAPREYGFF. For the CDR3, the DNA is TGTGCCAGCAGCTTAGCTCCCAGGGAGTATGGTTTCTTC.